The clone carrying this T cell receptor beta chain occurred many times. The target antigen is unknown. These data are taken from a study of blood T cells in healthy people across ages. Regarding the study as a whole: Estimates of total diversity, which came from one million sequenced T cells, were considered to be underestimates. Shifts in expanded clonotypes may have been confounded by donor CMV status, which was unknown. There were more naive CD4+ cells and higher diversity in long-lived donors than in aged donors.

With a J-beta primer mix and a sample-barcoded 5' primer, a second PCR ran about 7 to 11 cycles. A template-switch adaptor with 12 random nucleotides tagged each cDNA molecule. TCRdb used MiXCR to reprocess the 5' RACE reads, holding one entry per CDR3 protein. The sample has some 1.5 million distinct CDR3 sequences, approximately 28% seen once. Germline loops: CDR1 SGHRS, CDR2 YFSETQ. V was pared by 4 bases and J by 3 bases, with 11 bases between. There are 13 residues in the CDR3. The chain is built from TRBV5-1 and TRBJ2-7, with D tentatively TRBD2 (5 bases). Sequences were obtained from blood. The origin of this receptor is a woman aged 25 to 39 in good health. CDR3 nucleotides: TGCGCCAGCAGCGAGACTACCTTCTACGAGCAGTACTTC. Translated, it gives CASSETTFYEQYF.